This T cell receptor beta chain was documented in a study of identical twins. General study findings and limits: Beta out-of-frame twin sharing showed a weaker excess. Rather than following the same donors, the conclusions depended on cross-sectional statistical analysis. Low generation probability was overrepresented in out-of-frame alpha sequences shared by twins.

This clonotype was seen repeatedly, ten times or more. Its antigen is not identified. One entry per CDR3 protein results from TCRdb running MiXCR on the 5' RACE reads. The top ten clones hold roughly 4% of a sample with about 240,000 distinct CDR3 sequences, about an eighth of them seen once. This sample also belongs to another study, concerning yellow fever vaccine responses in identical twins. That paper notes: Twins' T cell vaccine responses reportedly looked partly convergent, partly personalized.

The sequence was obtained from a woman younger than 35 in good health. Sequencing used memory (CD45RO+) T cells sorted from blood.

Here the CDR3 DNA reads TGCGCCAGCAGCCGCCTTCATCCACCGGGGCAGAGCTCTGGAAACACCATATATTTT. Encoded protein: CASSRLHPPGQSSGNTIYF. The chain carries TRBV4-3 and TRBJ1-3; maybe TRBD1 (5 bases). V was pared by 4 bases and J by 0 bases, with 22 bases between. This CDR3 is built from 19 residues. The germline CDR1 and CDR2 sequences are LGHNA and YSLEER.